One sample yielded the 27 T cell receptor beta chains listed below, sequenced in a study of cytomegalovirus exposure and HLA in healthy donors. In the PCR, 60 Vbeta and 13 Jbeta primers were used. TCRdb's copy holds only in-frame clones and misses some; the assay was immunoSEQ multiplex PCR. The sample lists about 240,000 clones; about four fifths were seen once. The sequencing input was PBMCs. The origin of the receptors is a woman aged 40 to 50 in good health and CMV-seropositive.

The chain combines TRBV2 with TRBJ2-7; TRBD2 matches at 7 bases. The CDR3 extends over 15 amino acids. From germline, CDR1 is SNHLY and CDR2 FYNNEI. Trimming at V came to 6 bases and at J to 1 base, leaving 9 bases not matched to a gene. CDR3 in amino acids: CASRARDYRSYEQYF. CDR3 sequence (DNA): TGTGCCAGCAGGGCCCGGGACTATCGGTCCTACGAGCAGTACTTC.

V usage is TRBV7-8 and J usage is TRBJ1-2; a weak D match, TRBD1 (5 bases). The CDR3 is 13 residues long. Deletions cut 10 bases from V and 4 bases from J, with 16 bases between. The germline gives CDR1 SGHVS, CDR2 FQNEAQ. CDR3 amino acids: CATSGTRLYGYTF. The CDR3 nucleotides are TGTGCCACCTCCGGGACTAGGCTCTATGGCTACACCTTC.

The rearrangement links TRBV18 to TRBJ1-1; tentative D call: TRBD1 (5 bases). This CDR3 has 14 residues. The germline V gene encodes CDR1 KGHSH and CDR2 LQKENI. V lost 3 bases, J lost 4 bases, and 12 bases lay in between. The CDR3 reads CASSPQGPSTEAFF. The CDR3 coding sequence is TGTGCCAGCTCACCGCAGGGTCCCAGCACTGAAGCTTTCTTT. Based on the CDR3 plus reference TRBV18 and TRBJ1-1, the full variable domain is NAGVMQNPRHLVRRRGQEARLRCSPMKGHSHVYWYRQLPEEGLKFMVYLQKENIIDESGMPKERFSAEFPKEGPSILRIQQVVRGDSAAYFCASSPQGPSTEAFFGQGTRLTVV.

V usage is TRBV5-6 and J usage is TRBJ1-6; 12 nucleotides match TRBD1. The CDR3 contains 16 residues. Trimming at V came to 0 bases and at J to 11 bases, leaving 6 bases not matched to a gene. Germline V gives CDR1 SGHDT, CDR2 YYEEEE. The CDR3 loop reads CASSLAGTGGSTPLHF. The DNA of the CDR3 is TGTGCCAGCAGCTTGGCCGGGACAGGGGGCTCGACACCCCTCCACTTT. Looking up the rest from reference TRBV5-6 and TRBJ1-6 gives the full variable domain: DAGVTQSPTHLIKTRGQQVTLRCSPKSGHDTVSWYQQALGQGPQFIFQYYEEEERQRGNFPDRFSGHQFPNYSSELNVNALLLGDSALYLCASSLAGTGGSTPLHFGNGTRLTVT.

The CDR3 region has the DNA TGCGCCAGCAGCCCGGAAACCGGGACAGGGCTATACGAGCAGTACTTC. Its protein is CASSPETGTGLYEQYF. The J gene is TRBJ2-7, the V gene TRBV4-1; 9 nucleotides align to TRBD1. J lost 4 bases, V lost 4 bases, and 11 bases had no gene match. CDR1 is MGHRA, CDR2 YSYEKL, per germline. This CDR3 has 16 amino acids.

The chain links TRBV5-1 to TRBJ1-4, with TRBD1 matching over 9 bases. CDR3 length equals 15 residues. With V trimmed by 5 bases and J by 8 bases, 10 bases remained unmatched. Looked up from germline, CDR1 is SGHRS and CDR2 is YFSETQ. CDR3 residues: CASREGGTGSEKLFF. The CDR3 region has the DNA TGCGCCAGCAGAGAGGGTGGGACAGGGTCCGAAAAACTGTTTTTT.

This clone appeared once. J is TRBJ1-4 and V is TRBV28; D is ambiguous. CDR1 and CDR2 (germline): MDHEN, SYDVKM. There are 16 residues in the CDR3. Trimming took 2 bases from V and 7 from J, leaving 17 bases between them. The CDR3 bases are TGTGCCAGCAGTTTAAGGACTATTCCGAGTCGTGAAAAACTGTTTTTT. Translation gives CASSLRTIPSREKLFF.

The J gene is TRBJ1-5, the V gene TRBV4-1, with no clear D. With 1 base removed from V and 4 bases from J, the gap between germline ends came to 5 bases. The length of the CDR3 is 13 residues. Germline V lookup: CDR1 MGHRA, CDR2 YSYEKL. The CDR3 sequence is CASSQGPNQPQHF. The CDR3 nucleotides are TGCGCCAGCAGCCAAGGTCCGAATCAGCCCCAGCATTTT.

The sample holds one count of this clone. The chain uses TRBV7-2 and TRBJ2-1; D not certain. V was trimmed by 2 bases and J by 9 bases, leaving 8 bases between them. This CDR3 region has 12 residues. Germline CDR1 reads SGHTA; CDR2 reads FQGNSA. CDR3: CASSLRGSEQFF. CDR3 bases: TGTGCCAGCAGCTTACGAGGTAGTGAGCAGTTCTTC.

V gene TRBV11-2 combines with J gene TRBJ1-2; possible D gene TRBD1, 5 bases. With 4 bases removed from V and 8 bases from J, the gap between germline ends came to 17 bases. This CDR3 contains 14 residues. Germline CDR1 and CDR2: SGHAT and FQNNGV. CDR3 sequence: CASSSLGTAGGYTF. The DNA of the CDR3 is TGTGCCAGCAGCTCATTGGGGACTGCAGGCGGCTACACCTTC.

The rearrangement links TRBV7-6 to TRBJ2-2; 7 bases line up with TRBD2. This CDR3 region has 16 residues. V shed 1 base and J 6 bases; nucleotides not matched to a gene: 8. Germline values: CDR1 SGHVS, CDR2 FNYEAQ. CDR3 sequence (DNA): TGTGCCAGCAGCTTAGAGGCGGGAGCGAGTGCCGGGGAGCTGTTTTTT. It translates to CASSLEAGASAGELFF.

The genes are TRBV20-1 and TRBJ2-7, with no clear D. Germline loops: CDR1 DFQATT, CDR2 SNEGSKA (reference sequence). Deletions cut 6 bases from V and 2 bases from J, with 8 bases between. The CDR3 extends over 11 amino acids. The CDR3 sequence: CSAEDAYEQYF. The CDR3 DNA sequence: TGCAGTGCCGAGGATGCCTACGAGCAGTACTTC.

V usage is TRBV5-1 and J usage is TRBJ2-1, with D perhaps TRBD2 (6 bases). V was clipped by 0 bases and J by 0 bases, with 10 bases between them. There are 16 residues in the CDR3. Germline-derived CDR1 and CDR2 are SGHRS and YFSETQ. The CDR3, as DNA: TGCGCCAGCAGCTTGGAGGCGGGGAGCTCCTACAATGAGCAGTTCTTC. Protein product: CASSLEAGSSYNEQFF.

The chain carries TRBV19 and TRBJ2-7, with TRBD1 as a possible D gene (5 bases). Germline V gives CDR1 LNHDA, CDR2 SQIVND (reference sequence). CDR3 length equals 14 residues. Trimming took 3 bases from V and 4 from J, leaving 13 bases between them. Written as DNA, the CDR3 is TGTGCCAGTAGTATGGGGCGGAGCACTTACGAGCAGTACTTC. Protein product: CASSMGRSTYEQYF.

Regarding this clone: At one end the junction does not follow the germline gene, possibly because of a read error. This sequence joins TRBV2 and TRBJ1-2; D is undetermined. CDR1 is SNHLY and CDR2 is FYNNEI in the germline V gene. This CDR3 is built from 11 residues. CDR3 coding DNA: TGTGCCAGCACCCTAGACAAGCCGGGGTCCTTC. Protein product: CASTLDKPGSF.

This clone was counted between two and nine times. The chain recombines TRBV9 with TRBJ1-1; TRBD1 matches 10 bases. The germline gives CDR1 SGDLS, CDR2 YYNGEE. Trimming at V came to 2 bases and at J to 7 bases, leaving 2 bases not matched to a gene. The length of the CDR3 is 13 residues. CDR3 in DNA: TGTGCCAGCAGCGTGGGACAGGGGCTTGAAGCTTTCTTT. As protein: CASSVGQGLEAFF.

J is TRBJ1-1 and V is TRBV29-1; D gene uncertain. Trimming left V 3 bases short and J 0 bases short, with 8 bases between. From germline, CDR1 is SQVTM and CDR2 ANQGSEA. CDR3 size: 13 residues. As DNA, the CDR3 is TGCAGCGTTGACACTGGGCTGAACACTGAAGCTTTCTTT. It codes for CSVDTGLNTEAFF. Variable domain in full (rest from reference TRBV29-1 and TRBJ1-1): SAVISQKPSRDICQRGTSLTIQCQVDSQVTMMFWYRQQPGQSLTLIATANQGSEATYESGFVIDKFPISRPNLTFSTLTVSNMSPEDSSIYLCSVDTGLNTEAFFGQGTRLTVV.

The chain carries TRBV19 and TRBJ1-4; 7 bases fit TRBD1. This CDR3 is 14 amino acids long. Trimming took 7 bases from V and 4 from J; bases not matched to a gene: 6. Germline-derived CDR1 and CDR2 are LNHDA and SQIVND (reference sequence). DNA for the CDR3: TGTGCCAGTAATCCGGGACAGATTAATGAAAAACTGTTTTTT. This gives the protein CASNPGQINEKLFF.

The chain's CDR3 is CASSVGQGERSGYTF. The CDR3 DNA sequence: TGTGCCAGCTCGGTGGGACAGGGGGAACGAAGTGGCTACACCTTC. This chain uses TRBV18 with TRBJ1-2, with TRBD1 matching 11 bases. CDR1 is KGHSH and CDR2 is LQKENI in the germline V gene. The CDR3 contains 15 residues. The V segment lost 6 bases and the J segment 7 bases; nucleotides outside the gene matches: 10. The full variable domain, in which reference TRBV18 and TRBJ1-2 provide the parts outside the CDR3, is NAGVMQNPRHLVRRRGQEARLRCSPMKGHSHVYWYRQLPEEGLKFMVYLQKENIIDESGMPKERFSAEFPKEGPSILRIQQVVRGDSAAYFCASSVGQGERSGYTFGSGTRLTVV.

The chain links TRBV11-3 to TRBJ1-1; D is uncertain. The V gene lost 5 bases and the J gene lost 6 bases, with 7 bases spanning the gap. Germline V gives CDR1 SGHNT, CDR2 YENEEA. CDR3 length: 11 amino acids. DNA for the CDR3: TGTGCCAGCAGCCTCCGCGCTGAAGCTTTCTTT. Translating it yields CASSLRAEAFF.

This sequence joins TRBV10-3 and TRBJ2-7; 8 bases fit TRBD1. Per the germline V gene, CDR1 is ENHRY and CDR2 is SYGVKD. Losses at the gene ends were 0 bases for V and 4 bases for J; bases not matched to a gene: 5. The CDR3 covers 15 residues. CDR3 nucleotide sequence: TGTGCCATCAGTGAGTCTCAGGGGGCTTCTTACGAGCAGTACTTC. This sequence encodes CAISESQGASYEQYF.

The chain employs TRBV19 and TRBJ1-2, with TRBD1 identical over 7 bases. The CDR3 loop spans 17 amino acids. Trimming cost V 6 bases and J 2 bases; bases outside gene matches: 15. Germline V gives CDR1 LNHDA, CDR2 SQIVND (reference sequence). The CDR3 nucleotides are TGTGCCAGTAGATTACTCCTGCCGGGGGACAGAAACTATGGCTACACCTTC. Protein: CASRLLLPGDRNYGYTF.

This clone appeared once. The rearrangement uses TRBV5-1 and TRBJ2-5; TRBD2 is a possible D gene (6 bases). This CDR3 is built from 15 residues. The ends were cut back, 0 bases at V and 5 bases at J, with 14 bases in the middle. The germline CDR1 and CDR2 sequences are SGHRS and YFSETQ. Written as DNA, the CDR3 is TGCGCCAGCAGCTTGGCCGGGGGAGGTGAGGAGACCCAGTACTTC. Encoded protein: CASSLAGGGEETQYF.

The chain uses TRBV27 and TRBJ2-2, with TRBD2 identical over 13 bases. Germline V gene sequence: CDR1 MNHEY, CDR2 SMNVEV (reference sequence). Trimming removed 9 bases from V and 7 bases from J; junction bases left unmatched: 5. This CDR3 has 14 residues. The CDR3 nucleotides read TGTGCCAGTGGACTAGCGGGGGTTCACGGGGAGCTGTTTTTT. It codes for CASGLAGVHGELFF.

J is TRBJ1-4 and V is TRBV6-5, with no clear D. V was pared by 4 bases and J by 8 bases, with 14 bases between. The CDR3 length is 14 residues. Germline loops: CDR1 MNHEY, CDR2 SVGAGI. The CDR3 loop reads CASSSGRGGEKLFF. CDR3 sequence (DNA): TGTGCCAGCAGTTCCGGCCGGGGAGGGGAAAAACTGTTTTTT.

The rearrangement joins TRBV6-5 to TRBJ1-1; D perhaps matches TRBD1 (6 bases). The ends were cut back, 0 bases at V and 3 bases at J, with 11 bases in the middle. The CDR3 is made up of 15 amino acids. Germline values: CDR1 MNHEY, CDR2 SVGAGI. The CDR3 is CASSYSTRGDTEAFF. For the CDR3, the DNA is TGTGCCAGCAGTTACTCCACCAGGGGAGACACTGAAGCTTTCTTT.

V usage is TRBV6-1 and J usage is TRBJ1-2, with 8 bases matching TRBD1. Germline V CDR1 and CDR2: MNHNS, SASEGT. The CDR3 runs to 14 residues. V trimming: 5 bases; J trimming: 6 bases; junction bases outside the gene matches: 8. The CDR3 DNA reads as TGTGCCAGCAGTCCGGACAGGGAGTTACATGGCTACACCTTC. Protein sequence: CASSPDRELHGYTF.